This TCR beta chain was recorded in a study of identical twins (TCRdb year 2016). Regarding the research as a whole: TCR alpha and beta repertoires from monozygotic twins, unrelated adults of various ages and cord blood were deep-sequenced to test whether fetal clonotypes persist. Replicate twin experiments were performed at different times using different library preparation protocols to rule out contamination. What the research found in general, with its limitations: Because the same donors could not be followed over many years, the conclusions relied on cross-sectional statistical analysis. In beta out-of-frame sequences, excess twin sharing was weaker, because having fewer shared sequences lowered the signal-to-noise ratio. Zero-insertion analyses could be partly confounded by invariant T cells such as MAIT and iNKT, though diverse VJ usage argued against such confounding for most clonotypes. Out-of-frame TCR alpha sequences shared between twins showed an excess of low generation-probability sequences compared with coincidental sharing between unrelated individuals. Abundant cord blood beta clonotypes carried fewer insertions; young adult naive repertoires showed a weaker similar trend, while memory repertoires showed none. Recombination models systematically underestimated out-of-frame TCR alpha sharing in monozygotic twins but agreed with sharing between unrelated individuals.

Every donor in the study was a healthy Caucasian. The twin cohort consisted of three pairs of female monozygotic twins, all aged roughly 18 to 30 years. Positive isolation kits from Invitrogen were used to isolate CD4+ and CD8+ T cell populations. The library was made by 5' RACE. For sequencing, an Illumina HiSeq 2000 was employed. Template switching added a universal primer binding site, and the final cDNA carried a unique molecular identifier that allowed TCR cDNA molecules to be counted accurately. Specific primers in the conserved constant-segment region were used to synthesize first-strand cDNA for the TCR alpha and beta chains. Each cDNA library was double barcoded, with a SMART-Mk sample barcode plus Illumina barcodes, to control for contamination. TruSeq adapter sequences, together with Illumina sample barcodes, were added in two successive PCR steps. TCR alpha and beta cDNA libraries were sequenced on the Illumina HiSeq platform with custom primers. The authors' pipeline ran thus. MiGEC was used to process raw reads and extract unique molecular identifiers, and MiXCR was used to find CDR3 positions. For each individual, recombination models were inferred using an EM algorithm with the repgenHMM and IGoR tools. Shared clonotypes were analyzed with the tcR package in R, and sharing was normalized by the product of cloneset sizes. Out-of-frame nonproductive sequences were analyzed to study raw recombination free of thymic and clonal selection effects. TCRdb trimmed the raw reads at Q25, called clones with MiXCR and kept productive beta chains. Merged by CDR3 protein, the rows form single entries marked with the most common genes and DNA. Clone size and V and J calls follow TCRdb, not the original study. The sample table lists a few hundred thousand distinct CDR3 sequences, more than 20% of them with a count of one. 2.5% to 3.5% of the sample rests with the top ten.

This clonotype was counted a single time. No antigen is known for it. Base qualities are not recorded, but no much larger clone differs from it by a single base. Spanning cysteine to phenylalanine, the CDR3 consists of 14 amino acids. Just CDR3 DNA is preserved here, 42 bases in frame from base 1. CDR1 MDHEN and CDR2 SYDVKM are derived from the germline V gene. V was cut back by 7 bases and J by 0 bases, leaving a gap of 10 bases between them. Another study also made use of these data, one on T cells expressing NK-cell markers. In that second paper, the authors write: Three sorted T-cell subsets (CD3+CD56+NKG2C+, CD3+CD56+NKG2C- and CD3+CD56-NKG2C+) from under 10 donors had their TCR beta-chain repertoires profiled. Among the eight sequenced donors, seven were HCMV-seropositive and one was HCMV-seronegative. To restrict sorting to alphabetaTCR-expressing T cells, an anti-gammadeltaTCR antibody was added in several experiments. In six donors, the dominant CD3+CD56+NKG2C+ clonotypes ranked among the top 10 CD8+ clonotypes, making up about 1.0-8% of CD8+ T cells. Those dominant clonotypes were again the most abundant among CD3+CD56-NKG2C+ cells in a few donors, at about 25-60.1%. Whether the expanded NKG2C-expressing T cell clones were specific for HCMV antigens was left unclear. The eight sequenced donors were randomly selected healthy volunteers, three men and five women. HCMV-specific IgG was detected in serum with a commercial ELISA kit to determine HCMV serostatus. MIGEC handled demultiplexing of the reads and grouping by UMI, while MiTCR was used to assemble and quantify clonotypes. Only TCR cDNA sequences supported by at least two reads were kept to exclude erroneous sequences. The tcR package was used for downstream repertoire analysis, and clonotypes were matched between fractions using CDR3 nucleotide sequence together with V segment. VDJmatch was used to annotate antigen specificity against VDJdb, with one amino acid substitution allowed in CDR3.

The sequence was collected from a woman between 18 and 29 years old in good health. Sequencing was done on a sample of CD4+ T cells sorted from blood. Here the chain combines TRBV28 and TRBJ1-3; TRBD1 is possibly the D segment (6 matching bases). The CDR3 protein: CASMGGGSGNTIYF. The DNA sequence is TGTGCCAGCATGGGAGGGGGCTCTGGAAACACCATATATTTT.